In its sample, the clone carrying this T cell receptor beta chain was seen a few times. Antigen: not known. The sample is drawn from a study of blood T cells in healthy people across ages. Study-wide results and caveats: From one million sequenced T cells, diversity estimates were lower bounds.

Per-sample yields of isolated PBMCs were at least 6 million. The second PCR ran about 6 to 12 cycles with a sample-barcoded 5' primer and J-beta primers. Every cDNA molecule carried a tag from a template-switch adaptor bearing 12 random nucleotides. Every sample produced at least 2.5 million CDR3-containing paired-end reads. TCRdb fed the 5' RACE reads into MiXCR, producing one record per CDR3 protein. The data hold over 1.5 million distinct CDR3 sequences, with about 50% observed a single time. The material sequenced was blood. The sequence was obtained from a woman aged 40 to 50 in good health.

CDR3 in amino acids: CASSQDGLLETQYF. The CDR3 DNA sequence: TGCGCCAGCAGCCAAGACGGACTTTTAGAGACCCAGTACTTC. The V call is TRBV4-3, the J call TRBJ2-5, with TRBD2 as a possible D gene (5 bases). In germline, CDR1 is LGHNA, CDR2 YSLEER. The germline V and J ends were trimmed by 0 bases and 4 bases, with 9 bases remaining between them. This CDR3 contains 14 residues.